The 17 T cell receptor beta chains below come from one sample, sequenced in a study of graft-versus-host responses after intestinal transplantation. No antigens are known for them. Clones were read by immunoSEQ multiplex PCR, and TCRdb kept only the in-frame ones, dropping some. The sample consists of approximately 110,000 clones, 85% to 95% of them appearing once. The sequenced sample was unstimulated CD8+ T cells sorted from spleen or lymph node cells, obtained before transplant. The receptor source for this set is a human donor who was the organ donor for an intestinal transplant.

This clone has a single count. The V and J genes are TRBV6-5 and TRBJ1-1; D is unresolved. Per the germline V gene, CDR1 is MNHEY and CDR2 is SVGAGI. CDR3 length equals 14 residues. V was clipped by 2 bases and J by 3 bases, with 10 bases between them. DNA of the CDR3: TGTGCCAGCAGTTACCGAGCCATTCACACTGAAGCTTTCTTT. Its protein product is CASSYRAIHTEAFF.

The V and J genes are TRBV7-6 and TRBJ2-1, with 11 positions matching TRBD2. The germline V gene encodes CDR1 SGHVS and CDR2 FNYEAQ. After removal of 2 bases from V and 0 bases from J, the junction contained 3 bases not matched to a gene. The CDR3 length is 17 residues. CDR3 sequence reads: CASSLLAGGSSYNEQFF. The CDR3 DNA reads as TGTGCCAGCAGCTTACTAGCGGGAGGCAGCTCCTACAATGAGCAGTTCTTC.

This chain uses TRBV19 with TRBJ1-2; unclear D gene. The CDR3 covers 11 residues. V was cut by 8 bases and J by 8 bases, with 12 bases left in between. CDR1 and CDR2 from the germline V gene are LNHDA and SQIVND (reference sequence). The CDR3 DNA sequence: TGTGCCAGTCTCTCGGGGTTGGGCTACACCTTC. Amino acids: CASLSGLGYTF. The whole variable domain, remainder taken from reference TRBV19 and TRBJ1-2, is DGGITQSPKYLFRKEGQNVTLSCEQNLNHDAMYWYRQDPGQGLRLIYYSQIVNDFQKGDIAEGYSVSREKKESFPLTVTSAQKNPTAFYLCASLSGLGYTFGSGTRLTVV.

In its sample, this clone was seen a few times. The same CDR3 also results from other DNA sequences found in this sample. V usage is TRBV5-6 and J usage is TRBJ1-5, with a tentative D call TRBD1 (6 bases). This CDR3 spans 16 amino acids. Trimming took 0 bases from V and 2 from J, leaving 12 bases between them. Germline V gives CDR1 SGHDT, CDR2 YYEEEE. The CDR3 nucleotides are TGTGCCAGCAGCTTGGGAGGGGGAGGGGGCAATCAGCCCCAGCATTTT. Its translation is CASSLGGGGGNQPQHF.

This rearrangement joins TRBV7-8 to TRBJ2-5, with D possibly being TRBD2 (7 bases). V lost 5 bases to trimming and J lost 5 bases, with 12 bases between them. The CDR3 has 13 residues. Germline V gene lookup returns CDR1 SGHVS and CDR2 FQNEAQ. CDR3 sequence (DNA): TGTGCCAGCAGCGAAGGGGGGGAGGAGACCCAGTACTTC. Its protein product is CASSEGGEETQYF.

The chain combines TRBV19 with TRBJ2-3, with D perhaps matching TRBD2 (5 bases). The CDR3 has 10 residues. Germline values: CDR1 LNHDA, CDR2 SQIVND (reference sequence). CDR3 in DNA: TGTTCGGGGAGTGCAGATACGCAGTATTTT. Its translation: CSGSADTQYF. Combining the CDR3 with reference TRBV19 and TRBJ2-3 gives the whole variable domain DGGITQSPKYLFRKEGQNVTLSCEQNLNHDAMYWYRQDPGQGLRLIYYSQIVNDFQKGDIAEGYSVSREKKESFPLTVTSAQKNPTAFYLCSGSADTQYFGPGTRLTVL.

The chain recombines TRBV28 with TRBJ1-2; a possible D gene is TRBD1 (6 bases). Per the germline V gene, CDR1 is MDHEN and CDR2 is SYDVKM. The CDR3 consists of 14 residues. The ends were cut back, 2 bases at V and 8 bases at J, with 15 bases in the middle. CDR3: CASSLKGAGDGYTF. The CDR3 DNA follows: TGTGCCAGCAGTTTAAAGGGAGCAGGGGACGGCTACACCTTC.

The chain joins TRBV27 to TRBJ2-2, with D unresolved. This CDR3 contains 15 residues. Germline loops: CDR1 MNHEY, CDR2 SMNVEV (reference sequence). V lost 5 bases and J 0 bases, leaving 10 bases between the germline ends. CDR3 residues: CASSPYSSNTGELFF. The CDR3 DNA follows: TGTGCCAGCAGTCCCTATAGTTCGAACACCGGGGAGCTGTTTTTT.

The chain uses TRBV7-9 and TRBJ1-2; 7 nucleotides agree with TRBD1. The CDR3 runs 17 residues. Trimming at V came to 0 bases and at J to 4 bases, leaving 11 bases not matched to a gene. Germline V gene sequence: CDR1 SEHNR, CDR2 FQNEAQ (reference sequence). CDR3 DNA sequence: TGTGCCAGCAGCTTAGCGCGTCCAGGGGGGGAAGGCTATGGCTACACCTTC. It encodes CASSLARPGGEGYGYTF.

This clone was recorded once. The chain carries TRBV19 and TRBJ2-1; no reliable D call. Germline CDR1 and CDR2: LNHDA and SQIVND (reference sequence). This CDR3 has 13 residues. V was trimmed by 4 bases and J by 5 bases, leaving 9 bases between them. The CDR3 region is CASSTNWNNEQFF. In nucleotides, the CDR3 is TGTGCCAGTAGTACAAACTGGAACAATGAGCAGTTCTTC.

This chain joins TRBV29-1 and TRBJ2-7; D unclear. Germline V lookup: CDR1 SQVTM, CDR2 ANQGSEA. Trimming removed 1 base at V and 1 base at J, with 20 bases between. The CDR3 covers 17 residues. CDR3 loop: CSVEVYDSAYHSYEQYF. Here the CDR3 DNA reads TGCAGCGTTGAAGTTTACGACTCAGCTTACCATTCCTACGAGCAGTACTTC.

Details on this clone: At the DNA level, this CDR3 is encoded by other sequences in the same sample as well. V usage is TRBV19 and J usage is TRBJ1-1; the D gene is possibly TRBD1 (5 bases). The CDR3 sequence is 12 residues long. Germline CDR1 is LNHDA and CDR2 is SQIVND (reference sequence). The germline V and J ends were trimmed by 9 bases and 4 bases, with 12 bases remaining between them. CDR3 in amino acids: CASSSGGTEAFF. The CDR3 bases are TGTGCCAGCTCTAGTGGGGGCACTGAAGCTTTCTTT.

CDR3 sequence (DNA): TGTGCCAGCAGCCAGGACGGTTTGGACGAGCAGTACTTC. Its translation: CASSQDGLDEQYF. The rearrangement links TRBV13 to TRBJ2-7; D is ambiguous. V lost 5 bases to trimming and J lost 5 bases, with 13 bases between them. CDR1 is PRHDT and CDR2 is FYEKMQ in the germline V gene (reference sequence). The CDR3 loop spans 13 amino acids.

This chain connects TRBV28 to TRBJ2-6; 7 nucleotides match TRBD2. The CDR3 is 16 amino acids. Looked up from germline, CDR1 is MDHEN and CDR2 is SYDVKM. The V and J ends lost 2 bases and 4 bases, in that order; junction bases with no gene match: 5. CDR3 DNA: TGTGCCAGCAGTTTAAGGGCGGGAGCCGGGGCCAACGTCCTGACTTTC. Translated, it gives CASSLRAGAGANVLTF. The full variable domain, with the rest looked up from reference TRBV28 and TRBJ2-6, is DVKVTQSSRYLVKRTGEKVFLECVQDMDHENMFWYRQDPGLGLRLIYFSYDVKMKEKGDIPEGYSVSREKKERFSLILESASTNQTSMYLCASSLRAGAGANVLTFGAGSRLTVL.

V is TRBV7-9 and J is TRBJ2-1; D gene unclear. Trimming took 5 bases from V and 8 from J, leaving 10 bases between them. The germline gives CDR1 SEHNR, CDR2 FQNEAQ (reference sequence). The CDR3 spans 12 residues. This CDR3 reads CASSVRDHEQFF. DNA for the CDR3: TGTGCCAGCAGCGTAAGGGATCATGAGCAGTTCTTC.

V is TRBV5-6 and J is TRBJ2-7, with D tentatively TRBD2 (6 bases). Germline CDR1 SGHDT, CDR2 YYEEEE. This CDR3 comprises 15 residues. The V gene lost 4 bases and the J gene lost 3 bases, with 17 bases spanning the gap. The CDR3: CASSAGGGTGYEQYF. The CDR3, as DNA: TGTGCCAGCAGCGCTGGGGGTGGGACTGGCTACGAGCAGTACTTC. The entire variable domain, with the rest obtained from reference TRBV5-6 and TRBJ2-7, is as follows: DAGVTQSPTHLIKTRGQQVTLRCSPKSGHDTVSWYQQALGQGPQFIFQYYEEEERQRGNFPDRFSGHQFPNYSSELNVNALLLGDSALYLCASSAGGGTGYEQYFGPGTRLTVT.

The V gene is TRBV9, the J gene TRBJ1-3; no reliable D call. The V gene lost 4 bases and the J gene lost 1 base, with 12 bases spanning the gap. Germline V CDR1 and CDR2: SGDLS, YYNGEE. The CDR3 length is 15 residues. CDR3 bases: TGTGCCAGCAGCCTCCTCAGTGGGTCTGGAAACACCATATATTTT. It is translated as CASSLLSGSGNTIYF.